This T cell receptor beta chain was sequenced in a study of cytomegalovirus exposure and HLA in healthy donors (dated by TCRdb to the late 2010s). In terms of the full investigation: According to an earlier analysis of 450 to 650 of the donors, about 179 million T cells yielded some 120 million unique TCR beta sequences and 276 Gb of sequence data. Both class I and class II loci were covered by HLA typing, at four-digit resolution. A few DR-DQ haplotypes were treated as single units for association and clustering because of strong linkage in the cohort. The number of typed donors differed by locus: roughly 629-640 for A, B, C, DRB1 and DQB1; 500 to 550 for DQA1; roughly 600 for DPA1; and about 470 for DPB1. Alongside the repertoire data, information on donor age, sex, ethnicity and CMV serostatus was compiled. The study aimed to test whether signatures of past pathogen exposure could be identified by cataloging public T cell receptors. The study combined high-throughput TCR immunosequencing, statistical association of individual TCRs with disease status, and machine learning to predict cytomegalovirus infection status. Genome-wide SNP genotypes for about 60% of the roughly 700 donors were used in a later genetic analysis, which treated that subset as a discovery cohort. On average, around 230,000 unique TCR beta nucleotide sequences were sequenced per donor among 398 genotyped donors of the cohort, with roughly 20% of those sequences being non-productive. The study used immunosequencing to profile the T cell repertoires of around 600 subjects and linked those repertoires to cytomegalovirus serostatus. The genetic ancestry cluster associated with self-reported Caucasian donors included around 76% of the roughly 390 genotyped donors. A separate validation cohort of over a hundred different subjects was used in addition to the roughly 700-subject first cohort. Roughly 320 gigabases of sequencing data and around 90 million unique TCR sequences made up an early release that covered 500 to 700 HLA-typed donors. Every repertoire in the discovery cohort had been generated on one and the same sequencing platform. An earlier analysis of nearly 600 of the donors applied high-throughput TCR beta sequencing to assess whether each TCR beta V gene segment acted as functional or pseudogenic. A later analysis re-examined previously published TCR beta repertoires from about 700 donors and added high-resolution HLA genotyping to investigate patterns of TCR occurrence. The later analysis used no new phenotypic data to find candidate immune exposures, relying instead on TCR beta sequences and their occurrence across donors. The paper's findings and limits, for the study overall: Linkage disequilibrium might explain the correlated functional status among segregating V segments, but an unknown experimental factor could not be ruled out. A later analysis reported that several top co-occurrence clusters appeared linked to parvovirus B19, influenza, CMV and Epstein-Barr virus. This cohort had only TCR beta chains sequenced, and the lack of alpha or paired-chain data limited which features could be detected. When HLA alleles, especially DR and DQ, strongly co-occurred, TCR associations were difficult to assign to individual alleles. A further reported finding was that TCR beta sequences accurately predicted the HLA-A and HLA-B alleles for most subjects in the first cohort. Fewer than 20 rarely observed V segments, including chromosome 9 orphons, were excluded from the earlier analysis of almost 600 of the donors because counts were too low. Most TCR sequences were seen in very few donors, while some public TCRs were found in many individuals. The authors suggested that the approach could potentially be generalized to other disease states and immunological phenotypes. At a false discovery rate of 0.05, a later analysis linked around 17,000 TCR beta sequences to specific HLA alleles. Compared with the approximately 710-donor mean, donors in an Asian-associated ancestry cluster had fewer N-insertions in productive TCRs, according to a later genetic analysis. Because some donors lacked HLA typing at each locus, the association tests relied only on the typed subset. A cluster of highly shared sequence variants was judged likely to represent a technical artifact of the sequencing pipeline. A total of about 180 TCR beta chains were listed by the study as associated with cytomegalovirus. In a later analysis, TCR association rates were found to vary across HLA loci, with the most associated TCRs seen for DRB1 alleles and the fewest for HLA-C alleles. Most CMV-associated TCR beta chains appeared to be HLA-restricted in a later analysis, and the HLA associations seemed to be driven largely by CMV exposure. Three of the identified cytomegalovirus-associated TCR beta chains were confirmed in vitro to be specific for cytomegalovirus antigens. Broadly in line with IMGT annotations, most TCR beta V segments showed up in productive rearrangements about 87% or about 30% of the time in an earlier analysis of a few hundred of the donors. Presence/absence analyses assumed roughly uniform sequencing depth across donors, an assumption that may not hold. An association between a missense DCLRE1C variant and V-gene and J-gene trimming of TCR beta chains was found in a later genetic analysis and replicated in an independent cohort. Some IMGT-functional V segments, including TRBV6-2 and TRBV6-3, could not be told apart with the 87-base-pair reads, so those segments were excluded. For the cohort, immune exposure information was limited to CMV serostatus. In a later analysis, HLA-associated TCR beta chains were found to be more clonally expanded and to have lower generation probabilities than equally common non-associated chains. The classifier was reported to diagnose cytomegalovirus status with high specificity and sensitivity in both the original and validation cohorts.

The cohort consisted of some 670 healthy bone marrow donors. At the time of sampling, every cohort member was nominally healthy, though immune exposures that went unrecorded were likely present. The donor tested CMV seronegative and was one of the 352 seronegative cohort members. Each donor provided a peripheral blood sample, and peripheral blood mononuclear cells were used for TCR beta sequencing. Genomic DNA was extracted from the blood cell samples with the Qiagen DNeasy Blood Extraction Kit. There are 18 amino acids in the CDR3, from cysteine to phenylalanine inclusive. Just CDR3 DNA is preserved here, 54 bases in frame from base 1. V sheds 4 bases and J sheds 2 bases, leaving 22 bases between their ends. Based on the germline V gene, the CDR1 and CDR2 sequences are LGHNA and YNFKEQ. Libraries were constructed by the immunoSEQ multiplex PCR assay. For the multiplex PCR, a mixture combining 60 forward primers for TCR Vbeta segments and 13 reverse primers for TCR Jbeta segments was used. Amplification of the CDR3 region of rearranged TCR beta genes was performed with a multiplex PCR assay on genomic DNA. On the Illumina HiSeq System, the amplified TCR beta libraries were sequenced as 87-base-pair reads. Per the authors' processing: A later analysis counted about 80 million unique TCR beta chains across the 700 or so repertoires, and about 10 million of these chains were shared by at least two donors. To remove PCR and sequencing errors, raw reads were error-corrected and collapsed into unique sequences using a nearest-neighbor algorithm that merged closely related sequences. Alignment of CDR3 sequences to IMGT reference sequences was used to assign V, D and J gene segments. For a sequence to be retained, a match of at least six nucleotides was required to both a V gene segment and a J gene segment. Rearrangements were called productive when the CDR3 lacked stop codons and stayed in frame with V and J; all others were non-productive. CDR3 was defined according to IMGT convention as the region running from the second conserved V-encoded cysteine to the conserved J-encoded phenylalanine. The earlier analysis of about 610 of the donors excluded any sequence lacking an unambiguous match to a single V gene segment. In an earlier analysis of almost 600 of the donors, a V segment was called functional when productive rearrangements were above 56.7%, and segregating when the standard deviation between donors exceeded 5%. To diagnose cytomegalovirus status from the catalog of TCR beta chain sequences, a statistical classification framework was built. In a later analysis, V and J genes were assigned by comparing TCR nucleotide sequences against IMGT/GENE-DB human TR gene sequences. A later analysis assigned CDR3 sequences and most-parsimonious VDJ recombination scenarios with the TCRdist pipeline. In a later analysis, each TCR beta chain was defined by its CDR3 amino acid sequence together with its V-gene family, and reads lacking a unique V-gene family were excluded. A later analysis removed 600 or so highly shared, low-generation-probability nucleotide sequences to deal with suspected cross-contamination and a sequencing artifact. For each public chain, a later analysis derived a clonal expansion index from normalized ranks of inferred template counts within each repertoire. In a later analysis, generation probabilities were computed with a VDJ recombination model fitted to out-of-frame rearrangements, and the resulting probabilities were checked against IGoR. In a later analysis, hypergeometric tests were used to score TCR-TCR, TCR-HLA and TCR-CMV co-occurrence, with a repertoire-size bias correction applied to TCR pairs. A later analysis estimated false discovery rates by permuting HLA or CMV assignments 20 times. In a later analysis, co-occurring TCRs were grouped using DBSCAN, and TCRdist sequence similarity was added for clustering within HLA-allele-positive subsets. Repertoires with fewer than 30,000 or more than 120,000 public chains, plus five repertoires with anomalous nucleotide sharing, were excluded from co-occurrence clustering. Here the immuneACCESS table is served through TCRdb, limited to in-frame sequences with V and J called. Missing clones are a known gap in these copies; in checked studies unresolved V genes cover under half, and the rest lacks a known reason. The DNA was the basis for D and trimming; V, J and clone size are from that table. For this sample there are roughly 100,000 clones; almost 70% appear just once. The ten largest clones add up to roughly 3.2% of the sample.

Worth noting for this clone: Which antigen it targets is not known. Base qualities are not at hand, and no much larger clone is one base apart.

The specimen was PBMCs. The sequence was collected from a man aged 25-45 years in good health and CMV-seronegative. The chain employs TRBV4-2 and TRBJ2-3, with TRBD1 perhaps the D gene, on 7 matching bases. The base sequence is TGTGCCAGCAGCCGCGGACAGGCCGGGAGTAAGTCCACAGATACGCAGTATTTT. This encodes CASSRGQAGSKSTDTQYF.